This entry is about one T cell receptor beta chain. The entry originates in a study of T-cell memory formation after mild COVID-19. The CDR3 spans 15 residues. Between the trimmed V and J ends, which lost 6 bases and 1 base, there was a span of 15 bases. TCRdb ran MiXCR on the 5' RACE reads and lists one entry per CDR3 protein. Counted here are 470,000 or so distinct CDR3 sequences, 15% to 20% occurring once; the ten biggest clones make up around 12%. The sequence came from an adult woman who had mild COVID-19 (a few samples of this study predate the infection). Cell type and time point are not known. The V call is TRBV12-3 or TRBV12-4, the J call TRBJ2-5, with D perhaps TRBD1 (6 bases). The sequenced sample consisted of PBMCs or a T cell subset sorted from them (not recorded which). The CDR3 sequence: CASSTAGQPQETQYF. In nucleotides, the CDR3 is TGTGCCAGCAGCACCGCCGGACAGCCCCAAGAGACCCAGTACTTC.